The present entry profiles one T cell receptor beta chain with its context. Its antigen is still unknown. A junction end diverges from the germline sequence, so it may reflect a read error. This record belongs to a study of long-term antiretroviral therapy in people with HIV (dated by TCRdb to about 2022). For context, the study as a whole: The earliest samples were collected approximately a decade before the 2015 WHO recommendation for immediate ART, a period when ART was typically delayed until CD4 counts fell. A retrospective serial study tested whether ART initiation and durable HIV suppression were associated with changes in peripheral blood TRB repertoire composition and diversity. From some 30 adults with confirmed HIV infection, the cohort provided under 250 cryopreserved PBMC samples, gathered serially across a mean of approximately six years (range 1-12). Among the approximately 27 participants with HIV, around ten were female. No cross-contamination during QIAcube processing was seen in test extractions of a monoclonal T-cell line run alongside 30 to 35 polyclonal samples.

The CDR1 and CDR2 encoded by the germline V gene (reference sequence) are LNHDA and SQIVND. Spanning cysteine to phenylalanine, the CDR3 consists of 12 amino acids. Of all the DNA, just the CDR3 is kept, 36 bases in frame from base 1. Summary of the overall study and its limitations: ART initiation was associated with a significant increase in TRB diversity, but diversity stayed significantly below transplant donor controls even after long-term ART. Samples dated from the mid-2000s to the late 2010s, and the ART regimens used may be less effective than current ones. Because PBMC availability was limited, only the TCR beta chain was sequenced, with no alpha chain pairing. HIV repertoires had narrower CDR3 length ranges than controls, and the network structure suggested an antigen-experienced repertoire that shifted only slightly toward naive after ART. Because pre-ART samples had limited cell numbers, profiling was done on unsorted PBMC rather than on sorted CD4+ and CD8+ T cells. Inferences about post-ART repertoire changes are limited because no data were available on ART adherence, viral resistance or therapy changes. Expanded TRB clones identified before ART initiation dominated the repertoire at all time points, although this dominance fluctuated and declined in many PLHIV after ART.

To be included, a participant needed at least one PBMC sample from before ART initiation plus at least two post-ART samples. Every participant with HIV received treatment in the United States of America. Before DNA extraction, cryopreserved samples of roughly 0.9-10 million PBMC were thawed and then washed. At the time of the earliest PBMC sample, participants with HIV were aged between about 20 and 60 years. Each participant contributed PBMC samples from 1-4 timepoints before ART initiation and 2-8 timepoints after ART initiation, with a median of 7 samples. For every participant, serial HIV viral load, CD4+ T-cell count, ART history and demographic data were obtained. A Qiagen kit on a QIAcube was used to extract genomic DNA from unsorted PBMC, with samples processed in batches of 12. Sequencing of the TRB variable region was done with the immunoSEQ hsTCRB v3.0 assay at survey level resolution. The target sequencing depth for TRB was roughly 40,000-50,000 T-cell genomes per sample. Pooled TRB libraries were sequenced on an Illumina MiSeq with a v3 150-cycle kit. The authors' analysis ran thus. Repertoire analysis ran in R within a reproducible Nextflow workflow covering QC, data transformation and analysis. LymphoSeq2, an R package for exploring AIRR-Seq data, was used to implement the custom analyses. A handful of samples that produced fewer than 5000 total TRB sequences were removed, so 150 to 200 HIV repertoires were analyzed. Among the 180 to 200 HIV repertoires that were kept, 59 were collected before ART initiation and around 130 were collected after ART initiation. Each repertoire was downsampled to 5000 TRB nucleotide sequences, and summary statistics were averaged across 100 downsampling iterations. The analysis kept only TRB sequences whose CDR3 regions were at least seven amino acids long. Diversity was measured with a Shannon entropy-derived clonality score and the Gini coefficient. In repertoire networks, the top 5000 CDR3 amino acid sequences were linked whenever an edit distance of one separated two sequences. Antigen specificity groups and MHC restriction were predicted for TRB CDR3 amino acid sequences with GLIPH2. CDR3 amino acid sequences were matched against VDJdb and McPAS-TCR to flag known CMV, EBV, HIV or tissue antigen associations. Pre-ART, post-ART and control groups were compared with Wilcoxon signed-rank tests and Holm-Bonferroni correction. Drawn from immuneACCESS, this table holds only the in-frame rearrangements with V and J called that TCRdb kept. Clones are partly lost; checked studies trace under half to an unresolved V gene and leave the rest unexplained. V, J and clone size reflect that table, while D and trimming were determined from the DNA. This sample holds 20,000 or so clones; 80% to 85% were observed only once. In total, the top ten clones hold 5.6% of the sample.

Sample: unsorted PBMCs, taken 0.2 years after starting antiretroviral therapy. The receptor chain draws on TRBV19 and TRBJ1-1; the junction holds 8 bases that match TRBD1. The TCR comes from a woman in her twenties or thirties with HIV. The nucleotide sequence reads TGTGCCAGTAGTATATGGGTAGACAGGGGAATCTTT. It encodes CASSIWVDRGIF.